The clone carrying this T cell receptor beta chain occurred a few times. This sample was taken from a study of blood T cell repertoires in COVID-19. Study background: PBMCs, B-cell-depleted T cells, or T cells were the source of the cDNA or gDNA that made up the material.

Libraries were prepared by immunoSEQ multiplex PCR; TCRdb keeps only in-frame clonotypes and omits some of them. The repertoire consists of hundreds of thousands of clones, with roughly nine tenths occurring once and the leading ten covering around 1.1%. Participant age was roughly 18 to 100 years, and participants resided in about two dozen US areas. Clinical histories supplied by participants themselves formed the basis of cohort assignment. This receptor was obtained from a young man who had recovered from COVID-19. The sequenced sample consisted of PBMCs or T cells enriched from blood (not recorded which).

The CDR3 DNA follows: TGTGCCTGGAGCCCCGGACAGGCCACGCAGTATTTT. This sequence encodes CAWSPGQATQYF. The V and J genes are TRBV30 and TRBJ2-3, with 7 bases lining up with TRBD1. The CDR3 consists of 12 residues. V lost 3 bases and J lost 9; bases outside the gene matches: 6. The germline V gene encodes CDR1 GTSNPN and CDR2 SVGIG (reference sequence). Using reference TRBV30 and TRBJ2-3 for the parts outside the CDR3, the full variable domain is SQTIHQWPATLVQPVGSPLSLECTVEGTSNPNLYWYRQAAGRGLQLLFYSVGIGQISSEVPQNLSASRPQDRQFILSSKKLLLSDSGFYLCAWSPGQATQYFGPGTRLTVL.